This TCR beta chain is from a study of glioma-infiltrating T cells. Study findings and constraints: Tissue-blood divergence was below expectation in non-neoplastic patients, above in gliomas. Tissue and blood shared very few CDR3 sequences.

TCR alpha and beta CDR3 regions were amplified from RNA using iRepertoire nested multiplex PCR. For one-step reverse transcription and amplification, about 85-400 ng of tissue mRNA or PBMC total RNA was used. Using its own MiXCR run on the multiplex PCR reads, TCRdb lists one record per CDR3 protein. The sample consists of roughly 200,000 distinct CDR3 sequences, 32% of them appearing once. Trimming at V came to 6 bases and at J to 6 bases, leaving 7 bases not matched to a gene. CDR1 and CDR2 (germline): DFQATT, SNEGSKA (reference sequence). The length of the CDR3 is 14 residues. This clonotype came up many times. Its antigen is unknown.

This clonotype originated in a human donor with low-grade glioma or glioblastoma, undergoing nonglioma brain surgery, or in good health (not recorded which). Sequencing input: glioma tissue, nonneoplastic brain tissue, or PBMCs (not recorded which). The J gene is TRBJ1-6, the V gene TRBV20-1; 8 bases fit TRBD1. Here the CDR3 reads CSARQGALNSPLHF. The CDR3 coding sequence is TGCAGTGCAAGGCAGGGGGCGCTTAATTCACCCCTCCACTTT.